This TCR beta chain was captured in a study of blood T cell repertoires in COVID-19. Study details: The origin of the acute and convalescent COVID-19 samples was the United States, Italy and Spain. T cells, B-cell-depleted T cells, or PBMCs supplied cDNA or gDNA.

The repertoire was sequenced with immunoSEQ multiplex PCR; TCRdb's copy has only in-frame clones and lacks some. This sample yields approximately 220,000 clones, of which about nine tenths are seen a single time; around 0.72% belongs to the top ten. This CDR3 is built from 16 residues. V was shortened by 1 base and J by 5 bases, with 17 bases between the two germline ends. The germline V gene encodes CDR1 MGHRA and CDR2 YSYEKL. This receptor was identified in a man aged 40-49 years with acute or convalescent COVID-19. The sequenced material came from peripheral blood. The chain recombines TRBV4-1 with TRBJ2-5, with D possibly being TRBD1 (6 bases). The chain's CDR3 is CASSQVMQQGGETQYF. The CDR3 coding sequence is TGCGCCAGCAGCCAAGTGATGCAACAGGGTGGGGAGACCCAGTACTTC.